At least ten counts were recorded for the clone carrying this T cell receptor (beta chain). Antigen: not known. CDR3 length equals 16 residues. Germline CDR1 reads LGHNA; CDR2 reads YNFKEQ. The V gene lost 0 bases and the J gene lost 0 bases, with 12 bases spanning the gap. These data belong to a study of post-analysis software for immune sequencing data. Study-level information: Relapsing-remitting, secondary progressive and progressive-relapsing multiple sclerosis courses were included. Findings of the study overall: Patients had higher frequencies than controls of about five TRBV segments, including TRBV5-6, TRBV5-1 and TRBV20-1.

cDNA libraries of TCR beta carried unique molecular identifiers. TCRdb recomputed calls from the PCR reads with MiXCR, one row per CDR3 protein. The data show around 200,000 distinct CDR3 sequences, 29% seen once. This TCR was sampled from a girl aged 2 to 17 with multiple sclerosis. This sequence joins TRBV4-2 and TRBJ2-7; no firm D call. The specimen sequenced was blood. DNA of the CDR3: TGTGCCAGCAGCCAAGATCCCCAAGCTGGCTCCTACGAGCAGTACTTC. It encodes CASSQDPQAGSYEQYF.